A single sample gave rise to the 20 T cell receptor beta chains below, sequenced in a study of beta chain features in type 1 diabetes. The isolated RNA, all of it, was reverse transcribed, so expressed TCRB transcripts were what got sequenced. Profiled with immunoSEQ multiplex PCR; TCRdb holds only in-frame clones, not every one. The data show about 900,000 clones, around a sixth seen once. The sample was naive CD4+ T cells from blood. The source is a woman aged 18-35 years in good health.

This sequence joins TRBV9 and TRBJ2-7; unclear D gene. V was pared by 0 bases and J by 3 bases, with 13 bases between. The germline V gene encodes CDR1 SGDLS and CDR2 YYNGEE. The CDR3 runs to 15 residues. The CDR3 is CASSVDPNADYEQYF. CDR3 in DNA: TGTGCCAGCAGCGTAGATCCCAACGCCGACTACGAGCAGTACTTC.

The J gene is TRBJ2-3, the V gene TRBV11-2; no clear D. V shed 1 base and J shed 5 bases, with 10 bases lying between them. Germline lookup yields CDR1 SGHAT and CDR2 FQNNGV. This CDR3 comprises 14 residues. The CDR3 is CASSLAGDVDTQYF. The CDR3 DNA reads TGTGCCAGCAGCTTAGCAGGAGATGTAGATACGCAGTATTTT.

This clone was seen a handful of times. The sample contains more than one DNA sequence encoding this CDR3. This chain joins TRBV28 and TRBJ2-5; D gene ambiguous. The germline V and J ends were trimmed by 3 bases and 1 base, with 6 bases remaining between them. The CDR3 runs 13 residues. Looked up from germline, CDR1 is MDHEN and CDR2 is SYDVKM. The DNA for the CDR3 is TGTGCCAGCAGTTTGCCCCCCCAAGAGACCCAGTACTTC. Translated, it gives CASSLPPQETQYF.

V and J are TRBV28 and TRBJ1-1; 9 positions match TRBD1. Germline values: CDR1 MDHEN, CDR2 SYDVKM. V shed 2 bases and J 2 bases; nucleotides not matched to a gene: 3. The CDR3 consists of 15 residues. The CDR3 DNA sequence: TGTGCCAGCAGTTTAGGAACAGGGGGCAACACTGAAGCTTTCTTT. This codes for CASSLGTGGNTEAFF.

A few counts support this clone. The sample carries other DNA sequences with the same CDR3. The gene calls are TRBV7-3 and TRBJ2-3, with D unclear. The germline V and J ends were trimmed by 0 bases and 1 base, with 2 bases remaining between them. The CDR3 is 13 amino acids. Germline values: CDR1 SGHTA, CDR2 FQGTGA. The CDR3: CASSLTGTDTQYF. CDR3 DNA sequence: TGTGCCAGCAGCTTAACCGGCACAGATACGCAGTATTTT.

As concerns this clone: Sequence at one end of the junction differs from germline and may be a read error. The genes are TRBV6-6 and TRBJ1-1; the D is unclear. The CDR3 is 13 residues long. Germline V gives CDR1 MNHNY, CDR2 SVGAGI (reference sequence). The CDR3 region is CAISARQNTEAFF. As DNA, the CDR3 is TGTGCCATCAGTGCAAGACAGAACACTGAAGCTTTCTTT.

The chain couples TRBV18 to TRBJ1-2; possibly TRBD1 for D (5 bases). This CDR3 contains 14 residues. The V and J ends lost 2 bases and 2 bases respectively, with 9 bases between them. The V gene's germline CDR1 is KGHSH and CDR2 LQKENI. DNA for the CDR3: TGTGCCAGCTCACCAGCGACAGCGAACTATGGCTACACCTTC. The encoded protein is CASSPATANYGYTF. The whole variable domain, filled in from reference TRBV18 and TRBJ1-2, reads NAGVMQNPRHLVRRRGQEARLRCSPMKGHSHVYWYRQLPEEGLKFMVYLQKENIIDESGMPKERFSAEFPKEGPSILRIQQVVRGDSAAYFCASSPATANYGYTFGSGTRLTVV.

The gene calls are TRBV18 and TRBJ2-3; the D gene is possibly TRBD1 (5 bases). CDR3 length: 14 amino acids. Germline V CDR1 and CDR2: KGHSH, LQKENI. V was clipped by 0 bases and J by 5 bases, with 9 bases between them. As DNA, the CDR3 is TGTGCCAGCTCACCACCGGGGCACAGAGATACGCAGTATTTT. Protein product: CASSPPGHRDTQYF.

Points on this clone: The same CDR3 also results from other DNA sequences found in this sample. This rearrangement joins TRBV7-9 to TRBJ2-5, with 7 bases aligning to TRBD2. Germline values: CDR1 SEHNR, CDR2 FQNEAQ (reference sequence). This CDR3 is built from 14 residues. Losses at the gene ends were 0 bases for V and 2 bases for J; bases not matched to a gene: 0. The CDR3 DNA is TGTGCCAGCAGCTTAGCGCGGGGGCAAGAGACCCAGTACTTC. Translating gives CASSLARGQETQYF.

This clone came up a few times. This CDR3 is also generated by other DNA sequences in the sample. The chain employs TRBV28 and TRBJ1-2; 7 bases match TRBD1. The ends lost 6 bases at V and 0 bases at J; junction bases unmatched: 4. The CDR3 contains 14 residues. Per germline, CDR1 MDHEN and CDR2 SYDVKM. CDR3 coding DNA: TGTGCCAGCAGCGCAGGGGGGGCTAACTATGGCTACACCTTC. Encoded protein: CASSAGGANYGYTF.

The chain has TRBV2 and TRBJ2-1; D call uncertain. Germline V gene data show CDR1 as SNHLY and CDR2 as FYNNEI. Trimming removed 6 bases from V and 8 bases from J, with 14 bases in between. The CDR3 has 13 residues. CDR3 in amino acids: CASRTDSRDEQFF. The CDR3 DNA reads TGTGCCAGCAGGACCGATTCACGGGATGAGCAGTTCTTC.

This clone has a handful of counts. This chain joins TRBV6-6 and TRBJ2-1; D is uncertain. Germline-derived CDR1 and CDR2 are MNHNY and SVGAGI (reference sequence). The germline V and J ends were trimmed by 6 bases and 8 bases, with 5 bases remaining between them. The CDR3 is made up of 10 amino acids. CDR3 amino acids: CASSDDEQFF. DNA for the CDR3: TGTGCCAGCAGCGATGATGAGCAGTTCTTC.

In this sample, this clone turned up a few times. The chain links TRBV5-6 to TRBJ1-5; no definite D call. V shed 1 base and J shed 4 bases, with 9 bases lying between them. The CDR3 has 14 amino acids. The germline V gene encodes CDR1 SGHDT and CDR2 YYEEEE. The DNA for the CDR3 is TGTGCCAGCAGCTTGTACACGGTAAATCAGCCCCAGCATTTT. It yields the protein CASSLYTVNQPQHF.

This chain uses TRBV9 with TRBJ2-2; 8 bases map to TRBD2. The J segment lost 5 bases and the V segment lost 0 bases, leaving 6 bases of the junction unmatched. CDR3 length: 16 residues. Germline-derived CDR1 and CDR2 are SGDLS and YYNGEE. CDR3 residues: CASSVGPGGRTGELFF. CDR3 DNA sequence: TGTGCCAGCAGCGTAGGGCCGGGAGGGAGGACCGGGGAGCTGTTTTTT. The full variable domain, completed using reference TRBV9 and TRBJ2-2, is DSGVTQTPKHLITATGQRVTLRCSPRSGDLSVYWYQQSLDQGLQFLIQYYNGEERAKGNILERFSAQQFPDLHSELNLSSLELGDSALYFCASSVGPGGRTGELFFGEGSRLTVL.

This chain uses TRBV6-6 with TRBJ2-7; D is unclear. The CDR3 covers 13 residues. Trimming took off 2 bases at V and 2 bases at J, with 7 bases between the two ends. The germline CDR1 and CDR2 sequences are MNHNY and SVGAGI (reference sequence). CDR3 coding DNA: TGTGCCAGCAGTTACCGGGTAGCCTACGAGCAGTACTTC. Translating gives CASSYRVAYEQYF.

DNA of the CDR3: TGCGCCAGCAGCCAAGATCTAGGAGACACTGAAGCTTTCTTT. It yields the protein CASSQDLGDTEAFF. The V and J genes are TRBV4-3 and TRBJ1-1, with D hard to call. Germline values: CDR1 LGHNA, CDR2 YSLEER. The CDR3 is 14 residues long. Trimming removed 0 bases at V and 3 bases at J, with 8 bases between.

This clone came up a few times. The chain uses TRBV6-5 and TRBJ2-6; TRBD1 matches 7 bases. Germline V CDR1 and CDR2: MNHEY, SVGAGI. The CDR3 consists of 15 residues. V lost 5 bases, J lost 2 bases, and 3 bases stayed unmatched. This CDR3 is CASSRQGTGANVLTF. In DNA form, the CDR3 reads TGTGCCAGCAGTCGACAGGGCACTGGGGCCAACGTCCTGACTTTC.

Only a few counts were recorded for this clone. This chain links TRBV23-1 with TRBJ1-5; D gene ambiguous. TRBV23-1 is treated as an ORF (open reading frame) with a function not yet certain. The CDR3 sequence is 14 residues long. V was pared by 0 bases and J by 10 bases, with 13 bases between. CDR3 loop: CASSQSYRLIPQHF. The CDR3 bases are TGCGCCAGCAGTCAATCTTACAGATTAATACCCCAGCATTTT.

There are a few counts of this clone. The chain has TRBV29-1 and TRBJ1-2; the match to TRBD1 covers 9 bases. CDR1 is SQVTM and CDR2 is ANQGSEA in the germline V gene. V dropped 4 bases and J dropped 7; count of bases not matched to a gene: 7. The CDR3 spans 13 residues. This chain's CDR3 is CSVGGQGILGYTF. The DNA for the CDR3 is TGCAGCGTTGGGGGACAGGGAATTCTTGGCTACACCTTC.

This clone appeared a few times. J is TRBJ2-2 and V is TRBV7-9; no clear D gene. Germline V gene data show CDR1 as SEHNR and CDR2 as FQNEAQ (reference sequence). With 1 base removed from V and 4 bases from J, the gap between germline ends came to 13 bases. The CDR3 is 16 residues long. CDR3 residues: CASSLVLSLSTGELFF. DNA for the CDR3: TGTGCCAGCAGCTTAGTCCTATCACTCTCCACCGGGGAGCTGTTTTTT.